The text below deals with one T cell receptor beta chain. In the source study's methods: Amplification of reference gene primers provided the estimated nucleated cell counts. Clones were read by immunoSEQ multiplex PCR, and TCRdb kept only the in-frame ones, dropping some. That table is the source of V, J and clone size, and D and trimming were worked out from the DNA. The sample lists fewer than 85,000 clones; approximately 80% were seen once. The source of the sample is a study of blood T cell repertoires in COVID-19. Study context: In each case, the material was cDNA or gDNA derived from T cells, B-cell-depleted T cells, or PBMCs.

The sequenced material came from peripheral blood. This sequence was found in a woman aged 55-70 years with acute or convalescent COVID-19.

The CDR3 sequence: CASSQNNRVGYTF. CDR3 DNA sequence: TGTGCCAGCAGCCAAAACAACAGGGTCGGCTACACCTTC. The chain uses TRBV3-1 (or the pseudogene TRBV3-2) and TRBJ1-2, with D possibly matching TRBD1 (6 bases). This CDR3 has 13 amino acids. V lost 2 bases, J lost 8 bases, and 12 bases lay in between. Germline V gene lookup returns CDR1 LGHDT and CDR2 YNNKEL (reference sequence).